This TCR beta chain was recovered during a study of cytomegalovirus exposure and HLA in healthy donors. The PCR was carried out with 60 Vbeta primers and 13 Jbeta primers. Libraries were prepared by immunoSEQ multiplex PCR; TCRdb keeps only in-frame clonotypes and omits some of them. The table shows more than 80,000 clones, with just under 70% occurring only once. CDR3 length: 14 amino acids. V lost 2 bases and J 0 bases, leaving 8 bases between the germline ends. The germline V gene encodes CDR1 SGHTA and CDR2 FQGNSA. Healthy bone marrow donors formed the donor group. The receptor was isolated from a man aged 50 to 59 in good health and CMV-seronegative. The sample taken for sequencing was PBMCs. The chain joins TRBV7-2 to TRBJ2-7; a possible D gene is TRBD1 (5 bases). The chain's CDR3 is CASSLTQGSYEQYF. The DNA of the CDR3 is TGTGCCAGCAGCTTAACTCAGGGCTCCTACGAGCAGTACTTC.